The rows below give T cell receptor beta chains drawn from one sample of a study of Ad26.COV2.S vaccination and SARS-CoV-2 variants. Repertoires were generated with immunoSEQ multiplex PCR, while TCRdb's copy carries only in-frame clones and drops some. The data show 180,000 or so clones, with roughly 87% seen just once and 5.5% to 6% held by the top ten. The sample consisted of peripheral blood, taken after recovery from COVID-19. The receptors come from a human donor who had recovered from COVID-19. Both conserved end residues are part of each CDR3. Each record gives: D gene, V gene, clone size, CDR3 length, J gene, CDR3 DNA, CDR3 protein. The D gene is left open where the match is weak. For some rows the clone size is stated as once, few or many, or as a class when expanded; others skip it.

d_gene: TRBD1; v_gene: TRBV5-1; abundance: few; len: 16; j_gene: TRBJ2-7; CDR3nt: TGCGCCAGCAGCCCCTACCGGACAGGGGAGACCTACGAGCAGTACTTC; CDR3aa: CASSPYRTGETYEQYF
d_gene: -; v_gene: TRBV7-9; abundance: -; len: 12; j_gene: TRBJ2-7; CDR3nt: TGTGCCAGCAGCTTATTACCCTACGAGCAGTACTTC; CDR3aa: CASSLLPYEQYF
d_gene: TRBD2; v_gene: TRBV3-1/TRBV3-2; abundance: -; len: 16; j_gene: TRBJ2-1; CDR3nt: TGTGCCAGCAGCCGCGTCACTAGCGGGGAGAACAATGAGCAGTTCTTC; CDR3aa: CASSRVTSGENNEQFF
d_gene: -; v_gene: TRBV7-7; abundance: -; len: 14; j_gene: TRBJ2-5; CDR3nt: TGTGCCAGCAGCTCCGGGACGGCTCAAGAGACCCAGTACTTC; CDR3aa: CASSSGTAQETQYF
d_gene: TRBD2; v_gene: TRBV29-1; abundance: -; len: 13; j_gene: TRBJ2-1; CDR3nt: TGCAGCGTTGTAGGCGGGAGCTACAATGAGCAGTTCTTC; CDR3aa: CSVVGGSYNEQFF
d_gene: -; v_gene: TRBV3-1/TRBV3-2; abundance: -; len: 13; j_gene: TRBJ2-7; CDR3nt: TGTGCCAGCAGCCAAAGGGCACGGGAAATGCTGTACTTC; CDR3aa: CASSQRAREMLYF
d_gene: -; v_gene: TRBV20-1; abundance: -; len: 14; j_gene: TRBJ2-5; CDR3nt: TGCAGTGCTAGTCCCCAGGGGGGTTGGGAGACCCAGTACTTC; CDR3aa: CSASPQGGWETQYF
d_gene: TRBD2; v_gene: TRBV5-5; abundance: -; len: 18; j_gene: TRBJ2-1; CDR3nt: TGTGCCAGCAGCTTGATTATTGGGTCTAGCGGGATGAACTATGAGCAGTTCTTC; CDR3aa: CASSLIIGSSGMNYEQFF
d_gene: TRBD2; v_gene: TRBV7-9; abundance: -; len: 14; j_gene: TRBJ2-7; CDR3nt: TGTGCCAGCACCACTAGCGGGCCAACCTACGAGCAGTACTTC; CDR3aa: CASTTSGPTYEQYF
d_gene: -; v_gene: TRBV28; abundance: -; len: 18; j_gene: TRBJ1-5; CDR3nt: TGTGCCAGCAGTTTCCCTACCCCCGGGGGCTCCCCCAATCAGCCCCAGCATTTT; CDR3aa: CASSFPTPGGSPNQPQHF
d_gene: TRBD1; v_gene: TRBV7-9; abundance: -; len: 15; j_gene: TRBJ2-5; CDR3nt: TGTGCCAGCAGCTTAAGTATCACAGGGGGAGAGACCCAGTACTTC; CDR3aa: CASSLSITGGETQYF
d_gene: -; v_gene: TRBV6-2/TRBV6-3; abundance: once; len: 13; j_gene: TRBJ1-5; CDR3nt: TGTGCCAGCAGTTACTCAACCTATCAGCCCCAGCATTTT; CDR3aa: CASSYSTYQPQHF
d_gene: -; v_gene: TRBV30; abundance: -; len: 13; j_gene: TRBJ1-5; CDR3nt: TGTGCCTGGAGCGGACAGCTCAATCAGCCCCAGCATTTT; CDR3aa: CAWSGQLNQPQHF
d_gene: TRBD2; v_gene: TRBV7-9; abundance: -; len: 15; j_gene: TRBJ2-5; CDR3nt: TGTGCCAGCAGCACACTAGCGGGACTACAAGAGACCCAGTACTTC; CDR3aa: CASSTLAGLQETQYF
d_gene: -; v_gene: TRBV4-2; abundance: -; len: 14; j_gene: TRBJ1-1; CDR3nt: TGTGCCAGCAGCCAAACAGGGCTAAACACTGAAGCTTTCTTT; CDR3aa: CASSQTGLNTEAFF
d_gene: -; v_gene: TRBV5-1; abundance: -; len: 15; j_gene: TRBJ2-3; CDR3nt: TGCGCCAGCAGCTTCTGGCTGACTAGCACAGATACGCAGTATTTT; CDR3aa: CASSFWLTSTDTQYF
d_gene: -; v_gene: TRBV18; abundance: -; len: 15; j_gene: TRBJ1-1; CDR3nt: TGTGCCAGCTCACCACCGACAGGACGGTACACTGAAGCTTTCTTT; CDR3aa: CASSPPTGRYTEAFF
d_gene: -; v_gene: TRBV5-1; abundance: once; len: 14; j_gene: TRBJ2-3; CDR3nt: TGCGCCAGCAGCACGGGGACTAGCACAGATACGCAGTATTTT; CDR3aa: CASSTGTSTDTQYF
d_gene: -; v_gene: TRBV9; abundance: many; len: 16; j_gene: TRBJ2-7; CDR3nt: TGTGCCAGCAGCCCTAATCCAGCTAGCGCAGGACGGGAGCAGTACTTC; CDR3aa: CASSPNPASAGREQYF
d_gene: -; v_gene: TRBV5-4; abundance: -; len: 12; j_gene: TRBJ2-7; CDR3nt: TGTGCCAGCAGCCTCCAAGACTACGAGCAGTACTTC; CDR3aa: CASSLQDYEQYF
d_gene: -; v_gene: TRBV4-1; abundance: -; len: 14; j_gene: TRBJ2-7; CDR3nt: TGCGCCAGCAGCCAACTCGGGACCGCCTACGAGCAGTACTTC; CDR3aa: CASSQLGTAYEQYF
d_gene: -; v_gene: TRBV28; abundance: few; len: 15; j_gene: TRBJ2-1; CDR3nt: TGTGCCAGCAGTTTCTCACCTCGTGGAGTCCGAGAGCAGTTCTTC; CDR3aa: CASSFSPRGVREQFF
d_gene: -; v_gene: TRBV5-1; abundance: -; len: 15; j_gene: TRBJ2-5; CDR3nt: TGCGCCAGCAGCCCGGGTCCGGGACAAAAAGAGACCCAGTACTTC; CDR3aa: CASSPGPGQKETQYF
d_gene: -; v_gene: TRBV9; abundance: -; len: 11; j_gene: TRBJ2-1; CDR3nt: TGTGCCAGCAGCGTGGGATATGAGCAGTTCTTC; CDR3aa: CASSVGYEQFF
d_gene: -; v_gene: TRBV27; abundance: -; len: 12; j_gene: TRBJ2-7; CDR3nt: TGTGCCAGCAGTCCTCCGGGGTACGAGCAGTACTTC; CDR3aa: CASSPPGYEQYF
d_gene: -; v_gene: TRBV2; abundance: many; len: 17; j_gene: TRBJ1-2; CDR3nt: TGTGCCAGCAGTGAAGCGCCACTTACGGCTAGGGATCGTGGCTACACCTTC; CDR3aa: CASSEAPLTARDRGYTF
d_gene: -; v_gene: TRBV30; abundance: once; len: 12; j_gene: TRBJ2-5; CDR3nt: TGTGCCTGGAGGGGGGTGGGGGAGACCCAGTACTTC; CDR3aa: CAWRGVGETQYF
d_gene: TRBD1; v_gene: TRBV2; abundance: -; len: 15; j_gene: TRBJ1-2; CDR3nt: TGTGCCAGCAGTGATTCCCAGGGGGCCGTGGGGGGCTACACCTTC; CDR3aa: CASSDSQGAVGGYTF